This T cell receptor (beta chain) was recorded in a study of blood T cells in healthy people across ages. As to this clonotype: What it binds is unknown.

Overall study findings and caveats: TCR beta diversity per million T cells fell roughly linearly with age.

PCR was performed a second time for about 7 to 11 cycles using a sample-barcoded 5' primer and a J-beta primer mix. TCRdb re-analysed the 5' RACE reads in MiXCR, keeping a single row per CDR3 protein. The sample shows about 650,000 distinct CDR3 sequences, about 30% of them seen only once. The receptor's source is a woman at least 80 years old in good health. The sample was blood.

The CDR3 region has the DNA TGTGCCAGCAGCGTGGACGGATTCTACACAGATACGCAGTATTTT. Translation: CASSVDGFYTDTQYF. The V call is TRBV9, the J call TRBJ2-3; unclear D gene. Germline CDR1 SGDLS, CDR2 YYNGEE. This CDR3 is 15 amino acids long. V gave up 2 bases and J gave up 2 bases, with 12 bases separating them.